This T cell receptor beta chain is from a study of glioma-infiltrating T cells. The study's findings and limits: Above-expected tissue-blood divergence occurred in all gliomas, most in low-grade ones.

Amplification of TCR alpha and beta CDR3 regions from RNA used iRepertoire nested multiplex PCR. One-step reverse transcription and amplification started from approximately 100-400 ng of tissue mRNA or PBMC total RNA. Each CDR3 protein is one row after TCRdb ran MiXCR on the multiplex PCR reads. The data contain 4,000 to 4,500 distinct CDR3 sequences, around 25% of them seen just once; the ten biggest clones take up 8.5% to 10%. CDR3 size: 17 residues. With 1 base removed from V and 5 bases from J, the gap between germline ends came to 18 bases. Germline V lookup: CDR1 SGHTA, CDR2 FQGTGA. By its share, this clonotype is medium-sized. The antigen remains undetermined.

This clonotype was sampled from a human donor with low-grade glioma or glioblastoma, undergoing nonglioma brain surgery, or in good health (not recorded which). V usage is TRBV7-3 and J usage is TRBJ2-1; the D gene could be TRBD1 or TRBD2 (6 bases each). Sequencing was performed on glioma tissue, nonneoplastic brain tissue, or PBMCs (not recorded which). CDR3 sequence reads: CASSLKGGFSPNNEQFF. CDR3 nucleotides: TGTGCCAGCAGCTTAAAAGGGGGGTTCAGTCCGAACAATGAGCAGTTCTTC.